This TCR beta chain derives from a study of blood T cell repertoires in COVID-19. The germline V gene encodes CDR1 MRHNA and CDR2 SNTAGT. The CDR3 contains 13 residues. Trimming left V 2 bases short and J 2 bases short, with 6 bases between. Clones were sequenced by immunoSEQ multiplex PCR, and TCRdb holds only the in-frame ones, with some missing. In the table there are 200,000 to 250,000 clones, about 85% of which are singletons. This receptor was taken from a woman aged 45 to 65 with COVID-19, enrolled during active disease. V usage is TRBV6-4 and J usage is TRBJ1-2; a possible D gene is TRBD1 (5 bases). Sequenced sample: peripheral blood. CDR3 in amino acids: CASSDGGNYGYTF. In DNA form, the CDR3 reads TGTGCCAGCAGTGACGGGGGGAACTATGGCTACACCTTC.